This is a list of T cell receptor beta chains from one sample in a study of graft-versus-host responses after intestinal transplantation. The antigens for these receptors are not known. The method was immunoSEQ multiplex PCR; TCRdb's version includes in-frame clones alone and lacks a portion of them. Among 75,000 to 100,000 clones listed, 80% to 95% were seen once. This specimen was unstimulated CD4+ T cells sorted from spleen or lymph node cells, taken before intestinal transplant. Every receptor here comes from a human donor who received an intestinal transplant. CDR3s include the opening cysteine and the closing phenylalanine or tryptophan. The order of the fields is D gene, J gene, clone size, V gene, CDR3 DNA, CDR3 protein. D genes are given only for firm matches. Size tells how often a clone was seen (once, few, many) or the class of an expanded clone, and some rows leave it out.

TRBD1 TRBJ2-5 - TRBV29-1 TGCAGCGCCGACAGGGCCCAAGAGACCCAGTACTTC CSADRAQETQYF
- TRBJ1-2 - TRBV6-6 TGTGCCAGCAGTTACCCCGGGGACTATGGCTACACCTTC CASSYPGDYGYTF
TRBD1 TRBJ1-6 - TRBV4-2 TGTGCCAGCAGCCAATTCCGGGACAGGGGGCCGGGGCTCTCACCCCTCCACTTT CASSQFRDRGPGLSPLHF
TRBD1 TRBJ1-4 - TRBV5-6 TGTGCCAGCAGGTTGGGACAGGGCAATGAAAAACTGTTTTTT CASRLGQGNEKLFF
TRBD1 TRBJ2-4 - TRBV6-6 TGTGCCAGCAGATCGGACAGGATAACAAGCATTCAGTACTTC CASRSDRITSIQYF
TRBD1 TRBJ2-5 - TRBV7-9 TGTGCCAGCAGCCCGTGGACAGGGGAGGAGACCCAGTACTTC CASSPWTGEETQYF
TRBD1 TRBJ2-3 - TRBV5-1 TGCGCCAGCAGCCCGGGACAGGTGCTTCCCTACTTGACAGATACGCAGTATTTT CASSPGQVLPYLTDTQYF
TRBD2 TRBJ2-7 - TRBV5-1 TGCGCCAGCAGCTTGGGACCCACCGGGACTAGCGGGAGGATTAACATTGGGCAGTACTTC CASSLGPTGTSGRINIGQYF
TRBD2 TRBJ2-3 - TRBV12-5 TGTGCTAGTGGTTTGGGAACCGGACTAGCGGGAGCAGATACGCAGTATTTT CASGLGTGLAGADTQYF
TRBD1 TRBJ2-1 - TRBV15 TGTGCCACCAGCAGAGCGGGACAGGGAATCCATGAGCAGTTCTTC CATSRAGQGIHEQFF
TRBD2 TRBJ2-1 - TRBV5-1 TGCGCCAGCAGCTTCGGCGCGGGAGGGGATCTCTACAATGAGCAGTTCTTC CASSFGAGGDLYNEQFF
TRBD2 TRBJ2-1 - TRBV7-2 TGTGCCCCCTGTAGCGGGAGGGCCCGGGAGCAGTTCTTC CAPCSGRAREQFF
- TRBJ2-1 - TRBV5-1 TGCGCCAGCAGCTTGGAGCGGTCTTACTACAATGAGCAGTTCTTC CASSLERSYYNEQFF
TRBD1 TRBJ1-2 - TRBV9 TGTGCCAGCAGCCCAAGGGGACAGGGATATGGCTACACCTTC CASSPRGQGYGYTF
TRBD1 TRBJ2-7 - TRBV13 TGTGCCAGCAGCTCCCGACAGGGGGCTAACGAGCAGTACTTC CASSSRQGANEQYF
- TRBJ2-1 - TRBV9 TGTGCCAGCAGCGTGAGTCTACACAATGAGCAGTTCTTC CASSVSLHNEQFF
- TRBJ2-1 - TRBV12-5 TGTGCTAGTGGTTTGGTAGTTACAGCAACCTACAATGAGCAGTTCTTC CASGLVVTATYNEQFF
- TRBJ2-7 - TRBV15 TGTGCCACCAGCAGAGAAAGACATTTGGCGGGCTACGAGCAGTACTTC CATSRERHLAGYEQYF
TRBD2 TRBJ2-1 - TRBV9 TGTGCCAGCAGCGTCCTAGCGGGGGGTTACAATGAGCAGTTCTTC CASSVLAGGYNEQFF
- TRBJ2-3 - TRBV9 TGTGCCAGCAGCGTAGTCACAGATGGCACAGATACGCAGTATTTT CASSVVTDGTDTQYF
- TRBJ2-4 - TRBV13 TGTGCCAGCAGCGCCCGGGGGGCCGACATTCAGTACTTC CASSARGADIQYF
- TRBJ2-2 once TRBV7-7 TGTGCCAGCAGCTTAAGGGGCGGGGAGCTGTTTTTT CASSLRGGELFF